The present T cell receptor (beta chain) was sequenced within a study of shared clonotypes between healthy human individuals. Note on this clone: The antigen remains unidentified.

General study results and limits: Clonotypes shared by all four sorted-subset donors had higher generation probabilities than non-shared clonotypes.

Trimming cost V 6 bases and J 2 bases; bases outside gene matches: 8. Germline values: CDR1 SEHNR, CDR2 FQNEAQ (reference sequence). CDR3 length: 16 amino acids. The authors ran the assay at deep level. Study processing details: ImmunoSEQ sequences covered only the junction and lacked quality scores; filtering therefore differed. Some clones are missing from TCRdb's copy, which holds only in-frame ones; the method was immunoSEQ multiplex PCR. D and trimming were read from the DNA, whereas the V and J calls and clone size are those reported in that table. Of hundreds of thousands of clones in the sample, approximately 73% were seen once.

The receptor comes from a woman in her twenties or thirties in good health. Sequencing was carried out using memory CD4+ T cells sorted from blood. As for subset: CD45RA-negative fraction. The chain carries TRBV7-9 and TRBJ2-1, with 9 bases lining up with TRBD1. The CDR3 bases are TGTGCCAGCAGACGAGCCGGGACAGGGACCTACAATGAGCAGTTCTTC. Its protein is CASRRAGTGTYNEQFF.